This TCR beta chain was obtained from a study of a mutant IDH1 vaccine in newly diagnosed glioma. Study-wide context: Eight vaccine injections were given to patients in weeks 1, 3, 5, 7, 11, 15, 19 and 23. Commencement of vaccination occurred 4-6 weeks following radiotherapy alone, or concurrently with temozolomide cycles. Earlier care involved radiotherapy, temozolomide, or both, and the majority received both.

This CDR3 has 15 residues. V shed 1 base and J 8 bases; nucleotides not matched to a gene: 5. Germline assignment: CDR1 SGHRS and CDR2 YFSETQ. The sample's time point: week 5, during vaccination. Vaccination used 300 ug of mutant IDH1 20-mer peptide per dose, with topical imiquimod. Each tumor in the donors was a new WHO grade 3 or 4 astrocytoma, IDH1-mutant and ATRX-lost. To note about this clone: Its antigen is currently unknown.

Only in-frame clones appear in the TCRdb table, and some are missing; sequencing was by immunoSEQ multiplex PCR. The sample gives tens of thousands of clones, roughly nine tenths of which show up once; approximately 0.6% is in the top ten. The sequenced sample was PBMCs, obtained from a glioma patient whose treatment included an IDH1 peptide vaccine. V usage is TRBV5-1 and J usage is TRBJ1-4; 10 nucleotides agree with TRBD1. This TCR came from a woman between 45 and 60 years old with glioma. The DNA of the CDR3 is TGCGCCAGCAGCTTGACCGGGACAGGGGAAGAAAAACTGTTTTTT. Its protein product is CASSLTGTGEEKLFF.